These 20 T cell receptor beta chains originate from one sample sequenced in a study of T-cell reconstitution after alpha-beta-depleted transplantation in children. Unique molecular identifiers were incorporated into the prepared TCRbeta library. Using its own MiXCR run on the PCR reads, TCRdb lists one record per CDR3 protein. The sample lists more than 400,000 distinct CDR3 sequences; about 45% were seen once. This specimen was PBMCs, taken before TCRalphabeta/CD19-depleted stem cell transplant. These receptors all stem from a girl aged 2-10 years with aplastic anemia, due to receive a stem cell transplant.

The chain has TRBV28 and TRBJ2-7; D remains ambiguous. The CDR3 loop spans 12 amino acids. Germline V gene lookup returns CDR1 MDHEN and CDR2 SYDVKM. V shed 6 bases and J shed 3 bases, with 9 bases lying between them. The CDR3 loop is CASSQPYYEQYF. The CDR3 DNA reads TGTGCCAGCAGCCAGCCCTACTACGAGCAGTACTTC.

The chain carries TRBV7-9 and TRBJ1-4; TRBD1 agrees at 10 bases. Germline CDR1 and CDR2: SEHNR and FQNEAQ (reference sequence). Trimming cost V 5 bases and J 1 base; bases outside gene matches: 7. This CDR3 is built from 17 residues. The CDR3 DNA reads as TGTGCCAGCAGCGACACGGGACAGGGGATAACTAATGAAAAACTGTTTTTT. Protein sequence: CASSDTGQGITNEKLFF.

This clonotype was seen only a few times. J is TRBJ2-3 and V is TRBV27; D might be TRBD1 or TRBD2, each matching 5 bases. Germline lookup yields CDR1 MNHEY and CDR2 SMNVEV (reference sequence). Trimming took off 6 bases at V and 0 bases at J, with 19 bases between the two ends. CDR3 length equals 17 residues. The CDR3 nucleotides are TGTGCCAGCAGAAAAACCTCGTTTGGGGGAAGCACAGATACGCAGTATTTT. This sequence encodes CASRKTSFGGSTDTQYF.

The rearrangement joins TRBV13 to TRBJ2-5; TRBD2 agrees at 8 bases. Germline V gene data show CDR1 as PRHDT and CDR2 as FYEKMQ (reference sequence). The CDR3 extends over 16 amino acids. V shed 5 bases, J shed 2 bases, and the junction held 10 bases outside the gene matches. The CDR3 is CASSDFVAGGQETQYF. As DNA, the CDR3 is TGTGCCAGCAGCGATTTTGTGGCGGGAGGACAAGAGACCCAGTACTTC.

This clonotype was counted ten times or more. J is TRBJ2-7 and V is TRBV10-3, with D maybe TRBD1 (5 bases). CDR1 and CDR2 from the germline V gene are ENHRY and SYGVKD. Between the trimmed V and J ends, which lost 3 bases and 3 bases, there was a span of 21 bases. CDR3 length: 17 amino acids. In DNA, the CDR3 is TGTGCCATCAGTGACCCAACTTTCGGTCAAGGGGTCTACGAGCAGTACTTC. This sequence encodes CAISDPTFGQGVYEQYF.

V and J are TRBV7-2 and TRBJ2-5; a weak D match, TRBD2 (5 bases). V lost 6 bases and J lost 2, with 13 bases in between. The CDR3 consists of 14 residues. Germline loops: CDR1 SGHTA, CDR2 FQGNSA. The CDR3 DNA is TGTGCCAGCAGACGACTTCCGGGACAAGAGACCCAGTACTTC. Amino acids: CASRRLPGQETQYF. The whole variable domain, remainder taken from reference TRBV7-2 and TRBJ2-5, is GAGVSQSPSNKVTEKGKDVELRCDPISGHTALYWYRQSLGQGLEFLIYFQGNSAPDKSGLPSDRFSAERTGGSVSTLTIQRTQQEDSAVYLCASRRLPGQETQYFGPGTRLLVL.

V gene TRBV6-1 combines with J gene TRBJ2-1; 14 bases match TRBD2. Germline CDR1 and CDR2: MNHNS and SASEGT. CDR3 length equals 18 residues. V was pared by 1 base and J by 3 bases, with 5 bases of the junction left unmatched. This CDR3 reads CASSEERLAGGLYNEQFF. In DNA form, the CDR3 reads TGTGCCAGCAGTGAAGAGAGACTAGCGGGAGGGCTCTACAATGAGCAGTTCTTC.

This clonotype has a handful of counts. This chain uses TRBV5-1 with TRBJ2-1; 7 bases align to TRBD2. V lost 0 bases, J lost 7 bases, and 16 bases stayed unmatched. The CDR3 runs to 18 residues. Germline V gene data show CDR1 as SGHRS and CDR2 as YFSETQ. For the CDR3, the DNA is TGCGCCAGCAGCTTGGGGGGGTGGGGAGGGCCGGGAAGGAATGAGCAGTTCTTC. This translates into CASSLGGWGGPGRNEQFF.

A single count supports this clonotype. This sequence joins TRBV7-2 and TRBJ2-1; no clear D. The CDR3 is 13 residues long. Deletions cut 1 base from V and 9 bases from J, with 10 bases between. CDR1 is SGHTA, CDR2 FQGNSA, per germline. The CDR3: CASSLGRWVEQFF. For the CDR3, the DNA is TGTGCCAGCAGCTTAGGTCGCTGGGTTGAGCAGTTCTTC.

This clonotype was seen many times. CDR3 residues: CASASLSLGETQYF. As DNA, the CDR3 is TGTGCCAGCGCTTCCCTATCCTTGGGAGAGACCCAGTACTTC. The chain links TRBV3-1 to TRBJ2-5; no firm D call. The CDR3 has 14 residues. Germline assignment: CDR1 LGHDT and CDR2 YNNKEL (reference sequence). Trimming removed 8 bases at V and 4 bases at J, with 17 bases between.

The rearrangement uses TRBV6-5 and TRBJ2-1; the match to TRBD2 covers 10 bases. Germline V lookup: CDR1 MNHEY, CDR2 SVGAGI. CDR3 size: 16 residues. The trim removed 7 bases at V and 8 bases at J, leaving 14 bases unmatched. CDR3 in DNA: TGTGCCAGCACCGGATCAAGCGGGAGGGCCAGGGATGAGCAGTTCTTC. Encoded protein: CASTGSSGRARDEQFF.

This clonotype was counted between two and nine times. CDR3 DNA sequence: TGTGCCAGCAGCCAAACCGATCCAATAGGGAATGAGCAGTTCTTC. Residues: CASSQTDPIGNEQFF. V is TRBV3-1 and J is TRBJ2-1, with D uncertain. There are 15 residues in the CDR3. Per the germline V gene, CDR1 is LGHDT and CDR2 is YNNKEL (reference sequence). V was pared by 2 bases and J by 7 bases, with 15 bases between.

V gene TRBV5-1 combines with J gene TRBJ2-7, with 7 bases that match TRBD1. CDR1 and CDR2 from the germline V gene are SGHRS and YFSETQ. CDR3 length: 13 residues. V trimming: 4 bases; J trimming: 5 bases; junction bases outside the gene matches: 6. In DNA form, the CDR3 reads TGCGCCAGCAGCACGGGACAGCTAAACGAGCAGTACTTC. It translates to CASSTGQLNEQYF. The variable domain in full, completed from reference TRBV5-1 and TRBJ2-7, reads KAGVTQTPRYLIKTRGQQVTLSCSPISGHRSVSWYQQTPGQGLQFLFEYFSETQRNKGNFPGRFSGRQFSNSRSEMNVSTLELGDSALYLCASSTGQLNEQYFGPGTRLTVT.

The J gene is TRBJ2-3, the V gene TRBV5-1; possibly TRBD1 for D (6 bases). CDR1 and CDR2 (germline): SGHRS, YFSETQ. Trimming stripped 0 bases from V and 7 bases from J, with 15 bases between. The CDR3 length is 15 residues. The CDR3 DNA sequence: TGCGCCAGCAGCTTGGGTTCGACAGGAAGGAATACGCAGTATTTT. This translates into CASSLGSTGRNTQYF.

This clonotype is a singleton in its sample. The chain has TRBV18 and TRBJ2-3, with D unclear. V lost 3 bases and J lost 6, with 7 bases in between. CDR3 length: 12 residues. The germline V gene encodes CDR1 KGHSH and CDR2 LQKENI. The CDR3 protein is CASSPSSDTQYF. CDR3 DNA sequence: TGTGCCAGCTCACCTAGTTCCGATACGCAGTATTTT.

This clonotype was picked up a small number of times. The rearrangement joins TRBV24-1 to TRBJ2-6; D is uncertain. This CDR3 is built from 15 residues. Germline assignment: CDR1 KGHDR and CDR2 SFDVKD. V gave up 3 bases and J gave up 4 bases, with 9 bases separating them. The CDR3 sequence: CATSDPSQGANVLTF. CDR3 in DNA: TGTGCCACCAGTGATCCCTCGCAAGGGGCCAACGTCCTGACTTTC.

The table lists this clonotype with many counts. The chain carries TRBV6-1 and TRBJ1-6, with D hard to call. The length of the CDR3 is 13 residues. Trimming cost V 5 bases and J 8 bases, with 10 bases left between them. The germline gives CDR1 MNHNS, CDR2 SASEGT. Here the CDR3 DNA reads TGTGCCAGCAGTAGAGCTGGGGATTCACCCCTCCACTTT. Its protein product is CASSRAGDSPLHF.

The J gene is TRBJ1-1, the V gene TRBV25-1; D may be TRBD1 (5 bases). V was clipped by 3 bases and J by 6 bases, with 11 bases between them. In germline, CDR1 is MGHDK, CDR2 SYGVNS. The CDR3 is 13 residues long. Here the CDR3 reads CASSERRGSEAFF. CDR3 DNA: TGTGCCAGCAGTGAGAGGAGGGGTTCTGAAGCTTTCTTT.

This chain uses TRBV11-3 with TRBJ2-2, with a possible D match to TRBD1 (5 bases). The CDR3 extends over 15 amino acids. Germline V gene lookup returns CDR1 SGHNT and CDR2 YENEEA. Trimming shortened V by 6 bases and J by 1 base, and 12 bases separated the two germline ends. The CDR3 spells CASSRRTGNTGELFF. CDR3 nucleotides: TGTGCCAGCAGTCGACGCACAGGGAACACCGGGGAGCTGTTTTTT. Looking up the rest from reference TRBV11-3 and TRBJ2-2 gives the full variable domain: EAGVVQSPRYKIIEKKQPVAFWCNPISGHNTLYWYLQNLGQGPELLIRYENEEAVDDSQLPKDRFSAERLKGVDSTLKIQPAELGDSAVYLCASSRRTGNTGELFFGEGSRLTVL.

The chain links TRBV5-1 to TRBJ2-3, with D perhaps matching TRBD1 (6 bases). Trimming left V 2 bases short and J 1 base short, with 11 bases between. This CDR3 has 15 residues. Germline lookup yields CDR1 SGHRS and CDR2 YFSETQ. The CDR3 sequence is CASSLGQTGTDTQYF. The CDR3 DNA reads as TGCGCCAGCAGCTTAGGACAGACCGGCACAGATACGCAGTATTTT. Variable domain in full (rest from reference TRBV5-1 and TRBJ2-3): KAGVTQTPRYLIKTRGQQVTLSCSPISGHRSVSWYQQTPGQGLQFLFEYFSETQRNKGNFPGRFSGRQFSNSRSEMNVSTLELGDSALYLCASSLGQTGTDTQYFGPGTRLTVL.